Here is one TCR beta chain with its context. This sample is drawn from a study of blood T cell repertoires in COVID-19. Study background: Whether acute or convalescent, the COVID-19 samples came from the United States, Italy and Spain. PBMCs, B-cell-depleted T cells, or T cells were the source of the cDNA or gDNA that made up the material.

Original data processing: Nucleated cell counts were estimated from reference gene primer amplification. Profiling relied on immunoSEQ multiplex PCR, and the TCRdb table lists in-frame clones only, not all of them. V, J and clone size are those of that table, while D and trimming were read from the DNA. Of about 100,000 clones listed, 80% were seen once; the top ten hold around an eighth. Input material: peripheral blood. This receptor was obtained from a woman in her sixties or seventies with acute or convalescent COVID-19.

CDR3 bases: TGCGCCAGCAGCTCACAAAAGAGGGACTCGAGCTCCTACAATGAGCAGTTCTTC. Amino acids: CASSSQKRDSSSYNEQFF. The chain carries TRBV5-1 and TRBJ2-1; tentative D call: TRBD2 (6 bases). Per germline, CDR1 SGHRS and CDR2 YFSETQ. Trimming removed 3 bases at V and 0 bases at J, with 19 bases between. This CDR3 spans 18 amino acids.